This entry lists 27 T cell receptor beta chains sequenced from one sample in a study of beta chain features in type 1 diabetes. The isolated RNA, all of it, was reverse transcribed, so expressed TCRB transcripts were what got sequenced. The method was immunoSEQ multiplex PCR; TCRdb's version includes in-frame clones alone and lacks a portion of them. Among 150,000 to 180,000 clones listed, approximately 10% were seen once. The sample taken for sequencing was central memory CD4+ T cells from blood. The source is a man aged 18-30 years in good health.

This clone was detected a few times. The V call is TRBV28, the J call TRBJ2-7, with TRBD2 matching over 12 bases. V lost 6 bases and J lost 2; bases outside the gene matches: 8. This CDR3 has 16 amino acids. Germline CDR1 and CDR2: MDHEN and SYDVKM. This chain's CDR3 is CASSRLGTSGPYEQYF. In nucleotides, the CDR3 is TGTGCCAGCAGCCGCCTCGGGACTAGCGGGCCCTACGAGCAGTACTTC.

This chain uses TRBV5-1 with TRBJ2-7; 9 bases match TRBD2. Looked up from germline, CDR1 is SGHRS and CDR2 is YFSETQ. V dropped 3 bases and J dropped 1; count of bases not matched to a gene: 5. The CDR3 runs 15 residues. The CDR3 nucleotides are TGCGCCAGCAGCTGGGCGACTAGCGGTTCCTACGAGCAGTACTTC. This sequence encodes CASSWATSGSYEQYF.

This clone was found once. This chain links TRBV29-1 with TRBJ1-1, with 7 bases fitting TRBD1. Looked up from germline, CDR1 is SQVTM and CDR2 is ANQGSEA. The ends lost 7 bases at V and 4 bases at J; junction bases unmatched: 6. CDR3 length: 12 amino acids. The CDR3 bases are TGCAGCGGCCGGGACAGTGTCACTGAAGCTTTCTTT. Its translation is CSGRDSVTEAFF.

About this clone itself: Within the sample, other DNA sequences also encode this same CDR3. The chain combines TRBV9 with TRBJ2-2; 10 bases align to TRBD1. The germline CDR1 and CDR2 sequences are SGDLS and YYNGEE. With 2 bases clipped from V and 4 bases from J, the junction kept 2 bases outside the gene matches. The CDR3 runs to 15 residues. The CDR3 spells CASSVGQGSTGELFF. The CDR3 region has the DNA TGTGCCAGCAGCGTGGGACAGGGGAGCACCGGGGAGCTGTTTTTT.

This clone was counted between two and nine times. DNA for the CDR3: TGCGCCAGCAGCGGAGTATCGACTGAAGCTTTCTTT. This translates into CASSGVSTEAFF. The V call is TRBV5-1, the J call TRBJ1-1; D is undetermined. V dropped 4 bases and J dropped 5 bases, with 9 bases sitting between them. The CDR3 loop spans 12 amino acids. Germline CDR1 is SGHRS and CDR2 is YFSETQ.

This clone has more than one count but fewer than ten. The V gene is TRBV4-1, the J gene TRBJ2-1, with 8 bases lining up with TRBD1. Per germline, CDR1 MGHRA and CDR2 YSYEKL. V lost 4 bases to trimming and J lost 7 bases; unmatched junction nucleotides: 9. The CDR3 has 15 residues. CDR3 sequence (DNA): TGCGCCAGCAGCCCCGTCGGGGACAGGCGGAATGAGCAGTTCTTC. This sequence encodes CASSPVGDRRNEQFF.

The gene calls are TRBV9 and TRBJ2-4; D gene ambiguous. CDR1 is SGDLS and CDR2 is YYNGEE in the germline V gene. The V end lost 0 bases, the J end lost 0 bases, and 10 bases lay between the germline ends. The CDR3 is 16 residues long. The CDR3 protein is CASSVDPTIAKNIQYF. The CDR3 nucleotides are TGTGCCAGCAGCGTAGACCCGACGATAGCCAAAAACATTCAGTACTTC.

In its sample, this clone was seen a few times. The chain joins TRBV30 to TRBJ1-2; 11 bases fit TRBD1. Germline CDR1 is GTSNPN and CDR2 is SVGIG (reference sequence). The CDR3 runs to 14 residues. The ends lost 7 bases at V and 7 bases at J; junction bases unmatched: 11. Here the CDR3 DNA reads TGTGCCTTACTGCCGGACAGGGGGCGGGGTGGCTACACCTTC. It yields the protein CALLPDRGRGGYTF.

Details on this clone: Just one base apart from a much larger clone, this may be a read error. V and J are TRBV13 and TRBJ2-1, with D maybe TRBD2 (6 bases). Germline V gives CDR1 PRHDT, CDR2 FYEKMQ (reference sequence). The CDR3 totals 14 residues. Deletions cut 0 bases from V and 10 bases from J, with 13 bases between. The chain's CDR3 is CASSLGPGVGEQFF. The CDR3 coding sequence is TGTGCCAGCAGCTTAGGCCCGGGGGTAGGGGAGCAGTTCTTC.

This chain joins TRBV29-1 and TRBJ2-7, with D unclear. The CDR3 consists of 11 residues. Per germline, CDR1 SQVTM and CDR2 ANQGSEA. Trimming left V 4 bases short and J 4 bases short, with 8 bases between. The CDR3 nucleotides read TGCAGCGTTGGATGGGGATACGAGCAGTACTTC. It codes for CSVGWGYEQYF.

This clone was detected many times. This chain connects TRBV5-6 to TRBJ2-7; a weak D match, TRBD1 (5 bases). Trimming left V 0 bases short and J 7 bases short, with 17 bases between. The CDR3 loop spans 15 amino acids. CDR1 and CDR2 from the germline V gene are SGHDT and YYEEEE. The CDR3 reads CASSLAEGRAREQYF. CDR3 in DNA: TGTGCCAGCAGCTTGGCCGAAGGCAGGGCAAGGGAGCAGTACTTC. The full variable domain, rest sourced from reference TRBV5-6 and TRBJ2-7, is DAGVTQSPTHLIKTRGQQVTLRCSPKSGHDTVSWYQQALGQGPQFIFQYYEEEERQRGNFPDRFSGHQFPNYSSELNVNALLLGDSALYLCASSLAEGRAREQYFGPGTRLTVT.

The V gene is TRBV7-2, the J gene TRBJ2-4; TRBD1 aligns across 9 bases. Looked up from germline, CDR1 is SGHTA and CDR2 is FQGNSA. The V and J ends lost 5 bases and 8 bases, in that order; junction bases with no gene match: 7. The CDR3 is 14 residues long. The CDR3 bases are TGTGCCAGCAGCCCCCGGACAGGGGAGCACATTCAGTACTTC. Encoded protein: CASSPRTGEHIQYF.

There are a few counts of this clone. The genes are TRBV4-2 and TRBJ2-7; either TRBD1 or TRBD2 may fit D (5 bases each). This CDR3 has 16 residues. Between the trimmed V and J ends, which lost 4 bases and 4 bases, there was a span of 20 bases. CDR1 LGHNA and CDR2 YNFKEQ come from the germline V gene. The CDR3 bases are TGTGCCAGCAGCCCGTTCGTGGGGGTCGAGCAGTACGAGCAGTACTTC. Translating it yields CASSPFVGVEQYEQYF.

The chain recombines TRBV7-8 with TRBJ2-1, with TRBD2 identical over 8 bases. Germline trimming cut 5 bases from V and 5 bases from J; bases unmatched to any gene: 11. CDR3 length: 16 residues. Germline loops: CDR1 SGHVS, CDR2 FQNEAQ. The chain's CDR3 is CASSQGVAGFNNEQFF. CDR3 coding DNA: TGTGCCAGCAGCCAGGGAGTAGCGGGGTTCAACAATGAGCAGTTCTTC.

The CDR3 sequence is CASSQKTSGSKEQYF. CDR3 DNA sequence: TGTGCCAGCAGCCAAAAAACTAGCGGGAGTAAAGAACAGTACTTC. The chain combines TRBV14 with TRBJ2-7; 11 nucleotides line up with TRBD2. Trimming cost V 2 bases and J 10 bases; bases outside gene matches: 10. CDR3 length equals 15 residues. Germline CDR1 SGHDN, CDR2 FVKESK.

This clone has more than one count but fewer than ten. The genes are TRBV29-1 and TRBJ2-3, with 7 bases that match TRBD2. The V and J ends lost 3 bases and 0 bases, in that order; junction bases with no gene match: 9. Germline values: CDR1 SQVTM, CDR2 ANQGSEA. The CDR3 is 16 amino acids. CDR3 DNA: TGCAGCGTTGAGAACAGACTAGCAGTTAGCACAGATACGCAGTATTTT. Amino acid sequence: CSVENRLAVSTDTQYF.

In this sample, this clone turned up a few times. This rearrangement joins TRBV5-1 to TRBJ2-7, with 9 bases lining up with TRBD1. Trimming removed 2 bases from V and 3 bases from J; junction bases left unmatched: 9. This CDR3 is 16 amino acids long. Germline V lookup: CDR1 SGHRS, CDR2 YFSETQ. The CDR3 DNA reads as TGCGCCAGCAGCTTTGGCGTGGGACAGGGATACTACGAGCAGTACTTC. Its translation is CASSFGVGQGYYEQYF.

V usage is TRBV29-1 and J usage is TRBJ1-2; D perhaps matches TRBD1 (5 bases). From germline, CDR1 is SQVTM and CDR2 ANQGSEA. This CDR3 has 12 residues. Deletions cut 7 bases from V and 8 bases from J, with 17 bases between. The CDR3 loop reads CSGGGGLDGYTF. In DNA form, the CDR3 reads TGCAGCGGTGGGGGTGGTCTGGACGGCTACACCTTC.

A few counts support this clone. Different DNA sequences within this sample yield the same CDR3. The chain links TRBV9 to TRBJ2-6, with D unclear. Deletions cut 0 bases from V and 0 bases from J, with 4 bases between. The CDR3 covers 15 residues. CDR1 is SGDLS and CDR2 is YYNGEE in the germline V gene. The CDR3 DNA reads as TGTGCCAGCAGCGTAGGGAGCTCTGGGGCCAACGTCCTGACTTTC. Translated, it gives CASSVGSSGANVLTF.

The chain combines TRBV9 with TRBJ1-2, with a possible D match to TRBD1 (6 bases). Germline V CDR1 and CDR2: SGDLS, YYNGEE. The CDR3 loop spans 15 amino acids. Trimming shortened V by 4 bases and J by 5 bases, and 18 bases separated the two germline ends. The CDR3 region has the DNA TGTGCCAGCAGCACCCAAGTGGGGGGCAAATATGGCTACACCTTC. As protein: CASSTQVGGKYGYTF.

This clone was picked up a small number of times. The V and J genes are TRBV14 and TRBJ1-2; a possible D gene is TRBD1 (5 bases). V was trimmed by 4 bases and J by 2 bases, leaving 8 bases between them. The germline V gene encodes CDR1 SGHDN and CDR2 FVKESK. CDR3 length: 13 amino acids. CDR3 amino acids: CASSPDRNYGYTF. CDR3 bases: TGTGCCAGCAGCCCAGACAGAAACTATGGCTACACCTTC. Drawing the rest from reference TRBV14 and TRBJ1-2, the complete variable domain is EAGVTQFPSHSVIEKGQTVTLRCDPISGHDNLYWYRRVMGKEIKFLLHFVKESKQDESGMPNNRFLAERTGGTYSTLKVQPAELEDSGVYFCASSPDRNYGYTFGSGTRLTVV.

The V and J genes are TRBV14 and TRBJ2-7; 7 positions agree with TRBD2. The CDR3 totals 15 residues. CDR1 is SGHDN, CDR2 FVKESK, per germline. Unmatched junction bases numbered 6, after V lost 1 base and J lost 3 bases. CDR3 DNA sequence: TGTGCCAGCAGCCAAGGGAGCGGGAAAAGCTACGAGCAGTACTTC. It codes for CASSQGSGKSYEQYF.

V and J are TRBV28 and TRBJ2-3; D is unresolved. CDR1 is MDHEN, CDR2 SYDVKM, per germline. This CDR3 has 12 residues. Trimming stripped 7 bases from V and 4 bases from J, with 9 bases between. The CDR3 nucleotides read TGTGCCAGCAACAAGCGAGCAGATACGCAGTATTTT. Residues: CASNKRADTQYF.

This clone was counted a few times. The chain links TRBV29-1 to TRBJ1-2; 10 nucleotides agree with TRBD1. This CDR3 region has 12 residues. V lost 7 bases and J lost 7; bases outside the gene matches: 6. The germline CDR1 and CDR2 sequences are SQVTM and ANQGSEA. The CDR3 coding sequence is TGCAGCGGGGGACAGGGGTTGGCTGGCTACACCTTC. As protein: CSGGQGLAGYTF.

The V gene is TRBV21-1, the J gene TRBJ1-2. TRBV21-1 is designated a pseudogene. The length of the CDR3 is 11 residues. The CDR3 protein is CASSAPSGYTF. The CDR3 DNA reads as TGTGCCAGCAGCGCACCATCTGGCTACACCTTC.

The chain joins TRBV29-1 to TRBJ2-2, with 11 bases fitting TRBD2. V was clipped by 4 bases and J by 7 bases; unmatched bases: 8. Germline-derived CDR1 and CDR2 are SQVTM and ANQGSEA. The CDR3 runs 15 residues. This chain's CDR3 is CSVVDSGRAHGELFF. In DNA form, the CDR3 reads TGCAGCGTTGTGGATAGCGGGAGGGCCCACGGGGAGCTGTTTTTT.

This clone was counted a few times. The V gene is TRBV28, the J gene TRBJ2-7, with a tentative D call TRBD1 (6 bases). The CDR3 is 15 amino acids. Germline lookup yields CDR1 MDHEN and CDR2 SYDVKM. With 6 bases removed from V and 0 bases from J, the gap between germline ends came to 15 bases. The CDR3, as DNA: TGTGCCAGCAGCCTGACTGAGGGGGACTCCTACGAGCAGTACTTC. It is translated as CASSLTEGDSYEQYF.